This T cell receptor beta chain was captured in a study of T cells expressing NK-cell markers. The CDR3 loop spans 15 amino acids. Germline assignment: CDR1 MGHRA and CDR2 YSYEKL. From the 5' RACE reads, TCRdb lists one entry per CDR3 protein and no DNA. The table counts 350,000 to 400,000 distinct CDR3 sequences; around 10% lies in the top ten. This chain uses TRBV4-1 with TRBJ2-7; there is no DNA to check the TCRdb D call of TRBD2. The source is a woman in her forties or fifties in good health. The sequenced sample was blood T cells: a sorted CD56 or NKG2C T cell subset, CD4+ or CD8+ T cells, or bulk PBMC T cells (not recorded which). CDR3 in amino acids: CASSHLAGGKYEQYF.